Listed below are T cell receptor beta chains from one sample, sequenced in a study of identifying expanded T cells in peripheral blood. The method was immunoSEQ multiplex PCR; TCRdb's version includes in-frame clones alone and lacks a portion of them. The data show about 80,000 clones, around 90% seen once. Sequencing was done on a sample of blood. The source of these receptors is a person between 18 and 75 years old in good health. CDR3s include the opening cysteine and the closing phenylalanine or tryptophan. Fields, in order: D gene, V gene, J gene, clone size, CDR3 DNA, CDR3 protein. A D gene is named only where the DNA matches it firmly. Clone size appears in some rows only: once, few, many, or a class for an expanded clone.

>.|TRBV29-1|TRBJ1-1|.
TGCAGCGTCGGACGGGTGAACACTGAAGCTTTCTTT
CSVGRVNTEAFF
>.|TRBV6-1|TRBJ2-2|.
TGTGCCAGCAGTGCCTGGGGGGTGGCACGCACCGGGGAGCTGTTTTTT
CASSAWGVARTGELFF
>TRBD2|TRBV9|TRBJ2-1|.
TGTGCCAGCAGCGCGAAACCTAGCGGGGGCCCGTATGAGCAGTTCTTC
CASSAKPSGGPYEQFF
>.|TRBV5-4|TRBJ2-3|.
TGTGCCAGCAGCTCGCAAGATACGCAGTATTTT
CASSSQDTQYF
>TRBD1|TRBV30|TRBJ2-7|.
TGTGCCGGACAGGGGGCGTCCTACGAGCAGTACTTC
CAGQGASYEQYF
>.|TRBV6-5|TRBJ1-5|.
TGTGCCAGCAGGAAAACAAACAATCAGCCCCAGCATTTT
CASRKTNNQPQHF
>TRBD2|TRBV10-2|TRBJ2-1|.
TGCGCCAGCAGCAGCGGGGGAGCGTACAATGAGCAGTTCTTC
CASSSGGAYNEQFF
>.|TRBV30|TRBJ2-2|once
TGTGCCTGGGCCCGGACAGATCATAAGCTGTTTTTT
CAWARTDHKLFF
>.|TRBV4-1|TRBJ2-5|once
TGCGCCAGCAGCCAAGGCGGGGGCCCGGCGGGGGAGACCCAGTACTTC
CASSQGGGPAGETQYF
>.|TRBV7-8|TRBJ1-1|.
TGTGCCAGCAGCCCATGGGGCGCTATGAACACTGAAGCTTTCTTT
CASSPWGAMNTEAFF
>.|TRBV5-6|TRBJ1-1|.
TGTGCCAGCAGCTGGGGACTCAGGAACACTGAAGCTTTCTTT
CASSWGLRNTEAFF
>TRBD1|TRBV4-1|TRBJ1-4|.
TGCGCCAGCAGCCGAGGACAGGGTCCAACTAATGAAAAACTGTTTTTT
CASSRGQGPTNEKLFF
>TRBD2|TRBV5-1|TRBJ2-1|.
TGCGCCAGCAGCTTGGCCCCCAGCGGGGGGGCGATGAATGAGCAGTTCTTC
CASSLAPSGGAMNEQFF
>.|TRBV7-9|TRBJ1-1|.
TGTGCCAGCAGCCCCGTCTACCAGAACACTGAAGCTTTCTTT
CASSPVYQNTEAFF
>.|TRBV28|TRBJ2-6|.
TGTGCCAGCAGCTCTCCCTCAAGGTCTGGGGCCAACGTCCTGACTTTC
CASSSPSRSGANVLTF
>.|TRBV4-1|TRBJ1-3|.
TGCGCCAGCAGCCCCGGCGGGACAAATTTTCCAGGAAACACCATATATTTT
CASSPGGTNFPGNTIYF
>.|TRBV4-3|TRBJ1-1|.
TGCGCCAGCAGCCAAGACCGGGGATTGAACACTGAAGCTTTCTTT
CASSQDRGLNTEAFF
>.|TRBV19|TRBJ1-5|.
TGTGCCAGTACCCGGGGGGATTATCAGCCCCAGCATTTT
CASTRGDYQPQHF
>.|TRBV7-2|TRBJ1-1|.
TGTGCCAGCAGCTTAGTAGGCCGCTTGAACACTGAAGCTTTCTTT
CASSLVGRLNTEAFF
>.|TRBV19|TRBJ1-1|.
TGTGCCAGTAGTATAGTTACAGGGTCGGGTCGGAACACTGAAGCTTTCTTT
CASSIVTGSGRNTEAFF
>.|TRBV7-9|TRBJ1-2|.
TGTGCCAGCAGCTTAAAAGCAGGGCCTAACTATGGCTACACCTTC
CASSLKAGPNYGYTF
>TRBD1|TRBV9|TRBJ1-1|.
TGTGCCAGTTCCGGGACAGCGAACACTGAAGCTTTCTTT
CASSGTANTEAFF
>.|TRBV4-1|TRBJ1-2|.
TGCGCCAGCAGCCAAGGTCACAGCTATGGCTACACCTTC
CASSQGHSYGYTF
>.|TRBV28|TRBJ1-3|.
TGTGCCAGCAGTTTTCCAGGGATGGAAGGAAACACCATATATTTT
CASSFPGMEGNTIYF